This T cell receptor beta chain was sequenced for a study of cytomegalovirus exposure and HLA in healthy donors listed by TCRdb under 2017. Study-level background: According to an earlier analysis of a few hundred of the donors, roughly 180 million T cells yielded roughly 110 million unique TCR beta sequences and about 300 Gb of sequence data. An early release that covered roughly 600 HLA-typed donors contained around 300 gigabases of sequencing data and some 87 million unique TCR sequences. Of the 350 to 450 genotyped donors, 81% were placed in the genetic ancestry cluster associated with self-reported Caucasian donors. The aim of the study was to test whether cataloging public T cell receptors could identify signatures of past pathogen exposure. The study used immunosequencing to profile the T cell repertoires of 666 subjects and linked those repertoires to cytomegalovirus serostatus. In addition to the first cohort of 650 to 800 subjects, a separate validation cohort of 120 different subjects was used. High-throughput TCR immunosequencing, statistical association of individual TCRs with disease status, and machine learning were combined to predict cytomegalovirus infection status. A later analysis re-analyzed previously published TCR beta repertoires from about 600 donors and added high-resolution HLA genotyping to study TCR occurrence patterns. Rather than drawing on any new phenotypic data, the later analysis identified candidate immune exposures from TCR beta sequences and the way those sequences occurred across donors. An earlier analysis of several hundred of the donors applied high-throughput TCR beta sequencing to assess whether each TCR beta V gene segment acted as functional or pseudogenic. Donor age, sex, ethnicity and CMV serostatus were compiled together with the repertoire data. A later genetic analysis took genome-wide SNP genotypes for about 65% of the roughly 670 donors and used that subset as a discovery cohort. All discovery cohort repertoires had been generated using a single sequencing platform. HLA typing included class I and class II loci at four-digit resolution. The number of typed donors differed by locus: 629-630 for A, B, C, DRB1 and DQB1; 522 for DQA1; approximately 600 for DPA1; and roughly 470 for DPB1. Roughly 5 DR-DQ haplotypes were treated as single units for association and clustering because of strong linkage in the cohort. Among some 410 genotyped donors of the cohort, an average of approximately 200,000 unique TCR beta nucleotide sequences was sequenced per donor, of which 15% to 20% were non-productive. Here is what the overall study found, with its caveats: Cytomegalovirus status was reported to be diagnosed by the classifier with high specificity and sensitivity in both the original and validation cohorts. This cohort had only TCR beta chains sequenced, and the lack of alpha or paired-chain data limited which features could be detected. The study gave a list of more than 150 TCR beta chains associated with cytomegalovirus. In an earlier analysis of about 600 of the donors, most TCR beta V segments appeared in productive rearrangements about 90% or about 30% of the time, broadly matching IMGT annotations. Correlated functional status among segregating V segments might reflect linkage disequilibrium, but an unknown experimental factor could not be ruled out. A further reported finding was that TCR beta sequences accurately predicted the HLA-A and HLA-B alleles for most subjects in the first cohort. A few of the identified cytomegalovirus-associated TCR beta chains were confirmed in vitro to be specific for cytomegalovirus antigens. While some public TCRs were present in many individuals, most TCR sequences turned up only very rarely across donors. CMV serostatus was the only immune exposure information available for the cohort. Because counts were too low, about 18 rarely observed V segments, including chromosome 9 orphons, were left out of the earlier analysis of about 620 of the donors. In a later analysis, the rate of TCR association differed among HLA loci, with DRB1 alleles having the most associated TCRs and HLA-C alleles having the fewest. According to a later analysis, parvovirus B19, influenza, CMV and Epstein-Barr virus appeared linked to several top co-occurrence clusters. Some IMGT-functional V segments, including TRBV6-2 and TRBV6-3, could not be told apart with the 87-base-pair reads, so those segments were excluded. A cluster of highly shared sequence variants was judged likely to represent a technical artifact of the sequencing pipeline. In a later genetic analysis, a missense DCLRE1C variant was associated with V-gene and J-gene trimming of TCR beta chains, and the association was replicated in an independent cohort. Strong co-occurrence of HLA alleles, especially DR and DQ, made assigning TCR associations to individual alleles difficult. It was suggested by the authors that the approach could potentially be generalized to other disease states and immunological phenotypes. The presence/absence analyses assumed that sequencing depth was roughly uniform across donors, and that assumption may not be true. Because HLA typing was missing for some donors at each locus, association tests included only the typed subset. A later genetic analysis reported fewer N-insertions in productive TCRs among donors in an Asian-associated ancestry cluster than the roughly 700-donor mean. A later analysis found that most CMV-associated TCR beta chains appeared HLA-restricted, with HLA associations seemingly driven largely by CMV exposure. In a later analysis, HLA-associated TCR beta chains were found to be more clonally expanded and to have lower generation probabilities than equally common non-associated chains. In a later analysis, 15,000 to 20,000 TCR beta sequences were associated with specific HLA alleles at a false discovery rate of 0.05.

The cohort was made up of about 610 healthy bone marrow donors. All cohort members were sampled while nominally healthy, although unrecorded immune exposures were likely present. The donor was CMV seronegative and was included in the group of about 400 seronegative cohort members. A peripheral blood sample was provided by each donor, and peripheral blood mononuclear cells were used for TCR beta sequencing. Genomic DNA was extracted from the blood cell samples with the Qiagen DNeasy Blood Extraction Kit. The CDR3, cysteine through phenylalanine, is 16 amino acids long. Only the CDR3 portion is preserved as DNA: 48 bases, with reading frame beginning at the first base. From a lookup of the germline V gene, CDR1 and CDR2 are MNHEY and SVGAGI. The V end loses 2 bases and the J end loses 5 bases, and a stretch of 18 bases separates them. With respect to this clone: The clone's antigen remains unknown. The sample holds no much larger clone one base away, and base qualities are not on file.

Library method: the immunoSEQ multiplex PCR assay. For the multiplex PCR, a mixture combining 60 forward primers for TCR Vbeta segments and 13 reverse primers for TCR Jbeta segments was used. A multiplex PCR assay on genomic DNA amplified the CDR3 region of rearranged TCR beta genes. On the Illumina HiSeq System, the amplified TCR beta libraries were sequenced as 87-base-pair reads. Per the source publication's procedure: A later analysis counted about 76 million unique TCR beta chains across the 640 or so repertoires, and some 11 million of these chains were shared by at least two donors. Raw reads were error-corrected and collapsed into unique sequences by a nearest-neighbor algorithm in which closely related sequences were merged to remove PCR and sequencing errors. Alignment of CDR3 sequences to IMGT reference sequences was used to assign V, D and J gene segments. Each retained sequence needed at least a six-nucleotide match to both a V gene segment and a J gene segment. Rearrangements were classified as productive when the CDR3 lacked stop codons and remained in frame with V and J, and all other rearrangements were classified as non-productive. CDR3 was defined according to IMGT convention as the region running from the second conserved V-encoded cysteine to the conserved J-encoded phenylalanine. Sequences without an unambiguous match to a single V gene segment were excluded from the earlier analysis of 500 to 700 of the donors. In an earlier analysis of some 590 of the donors, a V segment was called functional when productive rearrangements were above 56.7%, and segregating when the standard deviation between donors exceeded 5%. A statistical classification framework was built for diagnosing cytomegalovirus status from the catalog of TCR beta chain sequences. In a later analysis, V and J genes were assigned by comparing TCR nucleotide sequences against IMGT/GENE-DB human TR gene sequences. Using the TCRdist pipeline, a later analysis assigned CDR3 sequences along with most-parsimonious VDJ recombination scenarios. In a later analysis, every TCR beta chain was defined by the combination of its CDR3 amino acid sequence and its V-gene family, and reads without a unique V-gene family were dropped. To address suspected cross-contamination and a sequencing artifact, a later analysis removed around 600 highly shared, low-generation-probability nucleotide sequences. For each public chain, a later analysis derived a clonal expansion index from normalized ranks of inferred template counts within each repertoire. Generation probabilities in a later analysis came from a VDJ recombination model fitted to out-of-frame rearrangements, and those results were checked against IGoR. In a later analysis, TCR-TCR, TCR-HLA and TCR-CMV co-occurrence was scored with hypergeometric tests, and a repertoire-size bias correction was applied to TCR pairs. False discovery rates were estimated in a later analysis by permuting HLA or CMV assignments 20 times. In a later analysis, co-occurring TCRs were grouped using DBSCAN, and TCRdist sequence similarity was added for clustering within HLA-allele-positive subsets. Co-occurrence clustering excluded repertoires with fewer than 30,000 or more than 120,000 public chains, plus five with anomalous nucleotide sharing. Imported from immuneACCESS, the table was reduced by TCRdb to in-frame sequences with V and J called. These copies leave out some clones; in studies compared against another copy, an unresolved V gene accounts for under half, and the cause of the remainder is not known. V and J calls and clone size come straight from that table; D and trimming were deduced from the DNA. For this sample there are about 100,000 clones; 76% appear just once. The biggest ten clones account for about 4% of the sample.

Rearrangement joined TRBV6-5 to TRBJ2-5, with TRBD2 as a weak D call on 5 bases. The sequence was collected from a man aged 35-49 years in good health and CMV-seronegative. Source material: PBMCs. The CDR3 has the sequence CASSYQDSGWTETQYF. The bases read TGTGCCAGCAGTTACCAAGACTCTGGGTGGACTGAGACCCAGTACTTC.